This record concerns one TCR beta chain sequence. There is no known antigen for this receptor. No base quality values were provided; no much bigger clone lies one nucleotide off. At the DNA level, this CDR3 is encoded by other sequences in the same sample as well. The immunoSEQ Assay, a bias-controlled multiplex PCR, was used to amplify TCRbeta CDR3 regions from genomic DNA. In the authors' own workflow: The number of nucleated cells in each sample was estimated by amplification of reference gene primers within the assay. Sequence reads were collapsed and filtered to measure the absolute abundance of every unique TCRbeta CDR3 rearrangement. For each sample, productive Simpson clonality was calculated as the square root of Simpson's diversity index across productive rearrangements. Sourced from immuneACCESS, this table was stored by TCRdb with only in-frame sequences that have V and J called. A share of the clones is absent; for the studies checked, an unresolved V gene accounts for under half, and the remainder has no known explanation. The DNA gave D and trimming, while V, J and clone size come from that table. This sample lists fewer than 200,000 clones; more than 75% were detected once. Roughly 6% of the sample belongs to the ten largest clones.

The data belong to a study of blood T cell repertoires in COVID-19 (dated by TCRdb to 2020 to 2022). Regarding the research as a whole: Collaborator samples came from the United States, Italy and Spain and covered acute and convalescent phases of COVID-19. The material from the prospective study consisted of cDNA or gDNA derived from T cells, B-cell-depleted T cells, or PBMCs. Subjects who had been exposed to COVID-19, were actively infected with it, or had recovered from it provided the deeply sampled blood TCRbeta repertoires that made up the dataset. A freely available public database, intended as a resource for researchers studying the immune response to SARS-CoV-2, is where the repertoires were released. Samples were obtained from the ongoing ImmuneRACE study (first 160 participants) and from 1,254 subjects provided by 6 global collaborators. Nearly every sample came with metadata listing a de-identified subject ID, COVID-19 status, age in years and sex. HLA class I and class II types, where available, came from metadata supplied by the sample provider rather than from assay-based typing. Here is what the overall study found, with its caveats: Clinical and demographic metadata were provided uncurated, with the amount varying by source and participant.

Trimming takes 6 bases off V and 5 bases off J; junction bases not matched to a gene: 5. CDR1 is given as MNHEY and CDR2 as SVGAGI, both from the germline V gene. The CDR3 runs 13 amino acids, cysteine and phenylalanine included. The kept DNA is CDR3 alone, 39 bases in frame from the first base. The collaborating institutions used their own protocols to collect whole blood in K2EDTA tubes. Collaborator samples were shipped for TCRbeta analysis as frozen whole blood, isolated PBMCs, or DNA extracted from either sample type. What was sequenced was peripheral blood. The chain employs TRBV6-5 and TRBJ1-2, and 8 junction bases match TRBD1. The TCR was taken from a man in his forties with active or convalescent COVID-19. CDR3 sequence: CASRPDRDYGYTF. The sequenced DNA is TGTGCCAGCAGGCCGGACAGGGATTATGGCTACACCTTC.